These 14 T cell receptor beta chains were all obtained from the same sample, sequenced in a study of T cell responses to AZD1222 COVID-19 vaccine. TCRdb's table, derived via immunoSEQ multiplex PCR, lists solely in-frame clones and lacks some. The repertoire includes 65,000 to 75,000 clones, 84% of them detected once, and less than 25% sits in the top ten. This sample comprised peripheral blood, obtained on day 0 of AZD1222 vaccination. These receptors all come from an adult in good health.

This clone was seen just once. A junction end diverges from the germline sequence, so it may reflect a read error. This CDR3 is CAISVGRQGSNGVLF. The CDR3 DNA reads as TGTGCCATCAGTGTCGGCAGACAAGGCTCGAACGGGGTCCTCTTC. The V and J genes are TRBV10-3 and TRBJ1-2, with D unresolved. The CDR3 totals 15 residues. Germline assignment: CDR1 ENHRY and CDR2 SYGVKD.

The rearrangement links TRBV7-2 to TRBJ1-6, with D tentatively TRBD1 (6 bases). There are 15 residues in the CDR3. V was shortened by 3 bases and J by 8 bases, with 14 bases between the two germline ends. Germline V gene data show CDR1 as SGHTA and CDR2 as FQGNSA. The CDR3 sequence: CASSFHRDLHSPLHF. CDR3 nucleotide sequence: TGTGCCAGCAGCTTCCACAGGGATTTGCATTCACCCCTCCACTTT.

The chain has TRBV21-1 and TRBJ2-1. TRBV21-1 is flagged as a pseudogene. CDR3 size: 13 residues. DNA of the CDR3: TGTGCCAGCAGCAGCCCCCCGTGTAATGAGCAGTTCTTC. Translation gives CASSSPPCNEQFF.

V and J are TRBV18 and TRBJ2-1; D unresolved. Per the germline V gene, CDR1 is KGHSH and CDR2 is LQKENI. Trimming shortened V by 2 bases and J by 6 bases, and 11 bases separated the two germline ends. This CDR3 has 14 residues. CDR3 residues: CASSPRLGVNEQFF. CDR3 DNA sequence: TGTGCCAGCTCACCAAGACTGGGTGTCAATGAGCAGTTCTTC.

The V call is TRBV28, the J call TRBJ1-2; 10 positions agree with TRBD1. V was pared by 5 bases and J by 1 base, with 1 base of the junction left unmatched. The CDR3 sequence is 14 residues long. Germline CDR1 reads MDHEN; CDR2 reads SYDVKM. The chain's CDR3 is CASSGQGGNYGYTF. As DNA, the CDR3 is TGTGCCAGCAGTGGACAGGGGGGTAACTATGGCTACACCTTC.

This clone showed up just a few times. The chain carries TRBV6-5 and TRBJ1-3; possibly TRBD1 for D (6 bases). V lost 2 bases, J lost 5 bases, and 10 bases lay in between. From germline, CDR1 is MNHEY and CDR2 SVGAGI. CDR3 length equals 14 residues. Here the CDR3 reads CASSYGGARNTIYF. CDR3 nucleotides: TGTGCCAGCAGTTACGGGGGGGCCAGAAACACCATATATTTT.

This chain joins TRBV27 and TRBJ1-3; 9 positions match TRBD1. Germline V gives CDR1 MNHEY, CDR2 SMNVEV (reference sequence). Losses at the gene ends were 5 bases for V and 4 bases for J; bases not matched to a gene: 9. This CDR3 region has 16 residues. The CDR3 coding sequence is TGTGCCAGCAGTCCGACAGACAGGGGGTTCGGAAACACCATATATTTT. Translating it yields CASSPTDRGFGNTIYF.

The rearrangement links TRBV2 to TRBJ1-4; D may be TRBD1 (5 bases). The CDR3 runs to 13 residues. The germline V gene encodes CDR1 SNHLY and CDR2 FYNNEI. Trimming removed 7 bases from V and 3 bases from J, with 9 bases in between. CDR3 sequence: CASIRGPNEKLFF. For the CDR3, the DNA is TGTGCCAGCATAAGGGGCCCTAATGAAAAACTGTTTTTT.

V gene TRBV24-1 combines with J gene TRBJ1-4; unclear D gene. The CDR3 runs to 15 residues. Germline V gene data show CDR1 as KGHDR and CDR2 as SFDVKD. Deletions cut 4 bases from V and 3 bases from J, with 11 bases between. CDR3 coding DNA: TGTGCCACCAGTGACGCAGGAGGTTCTAATGAAAAACTGTTTTTT. Residues: CATSDAGGSNEKLFF.

The rearrangement joins TRBV28 to TRBJ2-4; maybe TRBD2 (5 bases). Germline values: CDR1 MDHEN, CDR2 SYDVKM. This CDR3 region has 12 residues. Trimming stripped 7 bases from V and 7 bases from J, with 11 bases between. CDR3 in amino acids: CASTDGENIQYF. Written as DNA, the CDR3 is TGTGCCAGCACTGACGGGGAGAACATTCAGTACTTC.

This sequence joins TRBV19 and TRBJ2-3; 12 positions match TRBD2. The CDR3 is 15 residues long. The germline gives CDR1 LNHDA, CDR2 SQIVND (reference sequence). V gave up 7 bases and J gave up 4 bases; unmatched junction bases: 6. CDR3 in amino acids: CASTLTSGGSDTQYF. DNA for the CDR3: TGTGCCAGTACCTTGACTAGCGGGGGATCAGATACGCAGTATTTT.

The gene calls are TRBV4-3 and TRBJ2-2; TRBD2 aligns across 7 bases. V was pared by 3 bases and J by 3 bases, with 1 base of the junction left unmatched. The germline CDR1 and CDR2 sequences are LGHNA and YSLEER. This CDR3 is built from 14 residues. CDR3 DNA sequence: TGCGCCAGCAGCCACCGGGAGGACACCGGGGAGCTGTTTTTT. Translating gives CASSHREDTGELFF.

V is TRBV7-2 and J is TRBJ1-5, with D maybe TRBD1 (5 bases). Trimming cost V 7 bases and J 5 bases, with 15 bases left between them. CDR1 is SGHTA, CDR2 FQGNSA, per germline. This CDR3 has 14 residues. The CDR3 coding sequence is TGTGCCAGCACCCTACTGGGGGGTTATCAGCCCCAGCATTTT. It is translated as CASTLLGGYQPQHF.

The chain employs TRBV15 and TRBJ2-7; D call uncertain. CDR1 is LNHNV, CDR2 YYDKDF, per germline (reference sequence). This CDR3 comprises 13 residues. The V end was cut by 8 bases, the J end by 3 bases, with 14 bases between. The CDR3 bases are TGTGCCACCGCGTGGGGTACCGACTACGAGCAGTACTTC. It yields the protein CATAWGTDYEQYF.